This T cell receptor (beta chain) was sequenced for a study of T cell repertoires in cytomegalovirus infection. Study-level information: Indications of both CMV infection and matching HLA type were provided by public TCR beta signatures. Study outcomes and limitations: HLA-C-restricted CMV-specific TCR beta clonotypes prevailed in the ex vivo response.

Only a few counts were recorded for this clonotype. No antigen is known for it. TCRdb reanalysed the reads using MiXCR and keeps one entry per CDR3 protein. The sample has under 350,000 distinct CDR3 sequences; 20% to 25% are singletons. The germline V and J ends were trimmed by 0 bases and 9 bases, with 9 bases remaining between them. Per the germline V gene, CDR1 is LNHDA and CDR2 is SQIVND (reference sequence). The CDR3 length is 13 residues. The sample was cultured PBMCs, taken from culture after CMV antigen stimulation. The TCR sequence derives from a human donor in good health (CMV status not recorded). Some clones in this sample may be carry-over from other donors' samples. This sequence joins TRBV19 and TRBJ1-5; no reliable D call. The CDR3 reads CASSIDLSPPQHF. The CDR3 DNA is TGTGCCAGTAGTATAGATCTAAGTCCGCCCCAGCATTTT.